This is a list of T cell receptor beta chains from one sample in a study of T cell responses to AZD1222 COVID-19 vaccine. TCRdb's copy holds only in-frame clones and misses some; the assay was immunoSEQ multiplex PCR. The sample comprises 90,000 to 120,000 clones, 75% to 90% of which are singletons, and around 4.5% rests with the top ten. The specimen was peripheral blood, collected on day 0 of AZD1222 vaccination. Receptors were obtained from an adult in good health. Each CDR3 is given without its conserved first and last residue.

TRBJ2-1	TRBV19	ASSTTSGDYNEQF
TRBJ2-5	TRBV5-6	ASSLTSGRGKAAQY
TRBJ1-4	TRBV4-3	ASSRQRGPGNEKLF
TRBJ2-2	TRBV5-8	ASSLYTASRGSGELF
TRBJ2-1	TRBV4-3	ASSQEGSGRLNEQF
TRBJ2-1	TRBV18	ASSSKQGEWNEQF
TRBJ2-7	TRBV27	ATKISSGFSYEQY
TRBJ1-1	TRBV6-5	ASSYVGGSEAF
TRBJ2-6	TRBV19	ASSMRAGANVLT
TRBJ1-2	TRBV6-2/TRBV6-3	ASSTRGGGPYGYT